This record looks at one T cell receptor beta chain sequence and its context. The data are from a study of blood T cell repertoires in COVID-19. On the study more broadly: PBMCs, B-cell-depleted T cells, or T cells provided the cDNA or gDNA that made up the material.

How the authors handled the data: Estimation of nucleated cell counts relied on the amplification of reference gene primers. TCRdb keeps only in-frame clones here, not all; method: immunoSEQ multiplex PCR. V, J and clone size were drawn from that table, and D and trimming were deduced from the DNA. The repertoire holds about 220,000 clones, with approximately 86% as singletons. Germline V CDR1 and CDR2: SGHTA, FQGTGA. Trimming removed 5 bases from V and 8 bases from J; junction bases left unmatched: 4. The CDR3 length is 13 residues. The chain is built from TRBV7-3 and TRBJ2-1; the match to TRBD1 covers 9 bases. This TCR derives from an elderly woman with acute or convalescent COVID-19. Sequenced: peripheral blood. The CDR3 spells CASSGDRVDEQFF. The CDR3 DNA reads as TGTGCCAGCAGCGGGGACAGGGTGGATGAGCAGTTCTTC.